One and the same sample provided the 22 T cell receptor beta chains below, sequenced in a study of T cell responses to AZD1222 COVID-19 vaccine. TCRdb keeps only in-frame clones here, not all; method: immunoSEQ multiplex PCR. Of some 140,000 clones listed, about 91% are singletons. Sequenced material: peripheral blood, taken on day 0 of AZD1222 vaccination. These receptors were taken from an adult in good health.

The rearrangement joins TRBV11-2 to TRBJ1-2; the D is unclear. Per germline, CDR1 SGHAT and CDR2 FQNNGV. The ends were cut back, 5 bases at V and 8 bases at J, with 9 bases in the middle. The CDR3 contains 11 residues. The CDR3 is CASSLGSGYTF. The CDR3 DNA is TGTGCCAGCAGCCTCGGGTCCGGCTACACCTTC.

This clone was observed once. The rearrangement joins TRBV7-9 to TRBJ2-1, with TRBD1 as a possible D gene (7 bases). This CDR3 region has 14 residues. The germline CDR1 and CDR2 sequences are SEHNR and FQNEAQ (reference sequence). The V and J ends lost 8 bases and 0 bases respectively, with 11 bases between them. CDR3: CASAQGGSYNEQFF. CDR3 DNA: TGTGCCAGCGCCCAGGGGGGCTCCTACAATGAGCAGTTCTTC.

The chain carries TRBV5-5 and TRBJ1-3, with D hard to call. CDR1 SGHKS and CDR2 YYEKEE come from the germline V gene (reference sequence). Trimming took 3 bases from V and 8 from J, leaving 18 bases between them. The CDR3 length is 15 residues. CDR3 residues: CASSWSPAERHTIYF. CDR3 bases: TGTGCCAGCAGCTGGTCCCCGGCTGAAAGACACACCATATATTTT. The full variable domain, rest sourced from reference TRBV5-5 and TRBJ1-3, is DAGVTQSPTHLIKTRGQQVTLRCSPISGHKSVSWYQQVLGQGPQFIFQYYEKEERGRGNFPDRFSARQFPNYSSELNVNALLLGDSALYLCASSWSPAERHTIYFGEGSWLTVV.

This rearrangement joins TRBV2 to TRBJ1-5, with D unclear. V was clipped by 4 bases and J by 10 bases, with 8 bases between them. Germline V gene sequence: CDR1 SNHLY, CDR2 FYNNEI. This CDR3 is 11 amino acids long. DNA of the CDR3: TGTGCCAGCAGTGCGAATGGACCCCAGCATTTT. Protein product: CASSANGPQHF. Full variable domain (outside the CDR3, taken from reference TRBV2 and TRBJ1-5): EPEVTQTPSHQVTQMGQEVILRCVPISNHLYFYWYRQILGQKVEFLVSFYNNEISEKSEIFDDQFSVERPDGSNFTLKIRSTKLEDSAMYFCASSANGPQHFGDGTRLSIL.

This chain links TRBV28 with TRBJ2-1; 9 bases line up with TRBD2. The J segment lost 9 bases and the V segment lost 3 bases, leaving 9 bases of the junction unmatched. Per the germline V gene, CDR1 is MDHEN and CDR2 is SYDVKM. The length of the CDR3 is 15 residues. The chain's CDR3 is CASSFMRGGSGEQFF. The CDR3 nucleotides read TGTGCCAGCAGTTTCATGCGGGGGGGCTCCGGTGAGCAGTTCTTC.

The rearrangement uses TRBV25-1 and TRBJ2-1; maybe TRBD2 (5 bases). Between the trimmed V and J ends, which lost 1 base and 8 bases, there was a span of 9 bases. The CDR3 runs 13 residues. Germline V lookup: CDR1 MGHDK, CDR2 SYGVNS. The CDR3 loop reads CASSEFKRDEQFF. The CDR3 region has the DNA TGTGCCAGCAGTGAATTCAAGAGGGATGAGCAGTTCTTC.

The V call is TRBV6-5, the J call TRBJ2-7; 9 bases agree with TRBD2. This CDR3 has 14 residues. Per germline, CDR1 MNHEY and CDR2 SVGAGI. V was clipped by 6 bases and J by 5 bases; unmatched bases: 8. The CDR3 nucleotides are TGTGCCAGCAGCCCAGCGGGAGGACGAGACGAGCAGTACTTC. It is translated as CASSPAGGRDEQYF.

This clone was recorded a few times. The chain carries TRBV5-1 and TRBJ2-1, with D perhaps matching TRBD2 (5 bases). Trimming pared 10 bases from V and 12 bases from J, leaving 20 bases between. In germline, CDR1 is SGHRS, CDR2 YFSETQ. The CDR3 has 12 amino acids. The CDR3 loop reads CACSRLDEGQFF. CDR3 nucleotides: TGCGCCTGCTCTCGGCTAGATGAGGGGCAGTTCTTC.

The chain couples TRBV28 to TRBJ2-2, with D perhaps being TRBD1 or TRBD2 (7 bases each). Trimming stripped 3 bases from V and 3 bases from J, with 11 bases between. The CDR3 contains 15 residues. Germline V gene sequence: CDR1 MDHEN, CDR2 SYDVKM. CDR3 in DNA: TGTGCCAGCAGTTTCCAGGGGGGGTACACCGGGGAGCTGTTTTTT. This codes for CASSFQGGYTGELFF. Full variable domain (missing parts from reference TRBV28 and TRBJ2-2): DVKVTQSSRYLVKRTGEKVFLECVQDMDHENMFWYRQDPGLGLRLIYFSYDVKMKEKGDIPEGYSVSREKKERFSLILESASTNQTSMYLCASSFQGGYTGELFFGEGSRLTVL.

The genes are TRBV25-1 and TRBJ1-1, with 7 bases lining up with TRBD1. Germline values: CDR1 MGHDK, CDR2 SYGVNS. The V and J ends lost 2 bases and 4 bases, in that order; junction bases with no gene match: 4. The CDR3 is 14 residues long. The CDR3 loop reads CASSEPGGFTEAFF. The CDR3 DNA reads TGTGCCAGCAGTGAACCAGGGGGGTTCACTGAAGCTTTCTTT.

This clone was seen only once. V gene TRBV5-4 combines with J gene TRBJ1-2, with D uncertain. Germline V gene sequence: CDR1 SGHNT, CDR2 YYREEE (reference sequence). With 5 bases removed from V and 0 bases from J, the gap between germline ends came to 14 bases. This CDR3 is built from 15 residues. CDR3 in DNA: TGTGCCAGCAGTCATGCGAGGAGCACTAACTATGGCTACACCTTC. Translated, it gives CASSHARSTNYGYTF.

This rearrangement joins TRBV6-4 to TRBJ1-6; TRBD1 aligns across 7 bases. The CDR3 consists of 15 residues. CDR1 MRHNA and CDR2 SNTAGT come from the germline V gene. Trimming at V came to 8 bases and at J to 5 bases, leaving 9 bases not matched to a gene. CDR3 nucleotide sequence: TGTGCCAGCTCTAGCATGACAGGGAATAATTCACCCCTCCACTTT. This translates into CASSSMTGNNSPLHF.

The chain couples TRBV6-4 to TRBJ2-2; D is unresolved. Between the trimmed V and J ends, which lost 0 bases and 5 bases, there was a span of 13 bases. Germline V gene lookup returns CDR1 MRHNA and CDR2 SNTAGT. The CDR3 consists of 16 residues. The CDR3 region has the DNA TGTGCCAGCAGTGACTCCCCGGAGATAGGGACCGGGGAGCTGTTTTTT. Translated, it gives CASSDSPEIGTGELFF.

V is TRBV18 and J is TRBJ1-3, with D maybe TRBD1 (5 bases). The CDR3 length is 15 residues. In germline, CDR1 is KGHSH, CDR2 LQKENI. Trimming removed 3 bases from V and 5 bases from J, with 14 bases in between. This CDR3 reads CASSPGQGRRNTIYF. CDR3 nucleotide sequence: TGTGCCAGCTCACCTGGGCAGGGTCGGCGAAACACCATATATTTT.

V and J are TRBV5-6 and TRBJ1-2; D ambiguous. There are 12 residues in the CDR3. CDR1 and CDR2 (germline): SGHDT, YYEEEE. The V gene lost 5 bases and the J gene lost 7 bases, with 12 bases spanning the gap. CDR3 sequence reads: CASSLLLGGYTF. DNA of the CDR3: TGTGCCAGCAGTCTCTTGTTAGGTGGCTACACCTTC.

The CDR3 bases are TGTGCCATCAGAACAGGAGCCAGTGAGCAGTTCTTC. Protein: CAIRTGASEQFF. The V call is TRBV10-3, the J call TRBJ2-1, with a tentative D call TRBD1 (5 bases). This CDR3 comprises 12 residues. V was clipped by 6 bases and J by 9 bases, with 12 bases between them. Germline V gives CDR1 ENHRY, CDR2 SYGVKD.

V and J are TRBV7-9 and TRBJ2-3, with 9 bases that match TRBD2. CDR3 length: 14 residues. V was clipped by 5 bases and J by 6 bases; unmatched bases: 6. From germline, CDR1 is SEHNR and CDR2 FQNEAQ (reference sequence). The CDR3 here is CASSRSGSADTQYF. CDR3 nucleotides: TGTGCCAGCAGCCGTAGCGGGAGTGCCGATACGCAGTATTTT.

The CDR3 sequence is CASNDAGANSPLHF. The CDR3 DNA reads as TGTGCCAGCAACGACGCGGGGGCCAATTCACCCCTCCACTTT. This chain connects TRBV6-5 to TRBJ1-6; TRBD1 is a possible D gene (6 bases). V was shortened by 7 bases and J by 7 bases, with 14 bases between the two germline ends. The germline CDR1 and CDR2 sequences are MNHEY and SVGAGI. The CDR3 runs 14 residues.

CDR3 nucleotide sequence: TGTGCCAGCTCTCCCAGCGAGAGGTCAGTCGATGGCTACACCTTC. Its protein is CASSPSERSVDGYTF. V usage is TRBV18 and J usage is TRBJ1-2; D remains ambiguous. V was pared by 6 bases and J by 6 bases, with 20 bases between. The CDR3 extends over 15 amino acids. CDR1 is KGHSH, CDR2 LQKENI, per germline.

This clone was seen only once. V and J are TRBV28 and TRBJ2-7; no clear D. CDR3 length equals 14 residues. Germline CDR1 is MDHEN and CDR2 is SYDVKM. Trimming removed 8 bases from V and 0 bases from J, with 14 bases in between. CDR3 sequence: CASQSGAISYEQYF. The DNA for the CDR3 is TGTGCCAGCCAATCGGGCGCGATCTCCTACGAGCAGTACTTC.

The chain employs TRBV24-1 and TRBJ2-2, with D uncertain. V lost 9 bases and J lost 5, with 6 bases in between. Germline CDR1 KGHDR, CDR2 SFDVKD. This CDR3 region has 11 residues. The CDR3 DNA reads TGTGCCACCGGGTCGACCGGGGAGCTGTTTTTT. It codes for CATGSTGELFF.

The CDR3 loop reads CASSSGGALSPLHF. The CDR3 DNA reads TGCGCCAGCAGCTCGGGGGGGGCTCTTTCACCCCTCCACTTT. The chain couples TRBV5-1 to TRBJ1-6, with a possible D match to TRBD1 (6 bases). In germline, CDR1 is SGHRS, CDR2 YFSETQ. V lost 3 bases to trimming and J lost 9 bases, with 13 bases between them. CDR3 length: 14 residues. Based on the CDR3 plus reference TRBV5-1 and TRBJ1-6, the full variable domain is KAGVTQTPRYLIKTRGQQVTLSCSPISGHRSVSWYQQTPGQGLQFLFEYFSETQRNKGNFPGRFSGRQFSNSRSEMNVSTLELGDSALYLCASSSGGALSPLHFGNGTRLTVT.